One sample yielded the 32 T cell receptor beta chains listed below, sequenced in a study of T cells in Graves' hyperthyroidism and ophthalmopathy. RNA transcripts gave rise to amplified TCR beta CDR3 regions. Primed by the HTBI set, a first-round RT-PCR was run on the TCR CDR3. TCRdb recomputed calls from the multiplex PCR reads with MiXCR, one row per CDR3 protein. The table records under 350,000 distinct CDR3 sequences, around 20% of them present only once. The sequencing input was blood. The receptors originated from a woman in her fifties or sixties with Graves' hyperthyroidism.

This clonotype has just a few counts. For the CDR3, the DNA is TGTGCCAGCAGTAGAGACACTGGACCACCCGCCGACAATGAGCAGTTCTTC. Protein sequence: CASSRDTGPPADNEQFF. V and J are TRBV6-1 and TRBJ2-1; D ambiguous. V lost 5 bases and J 5 bases, leaving 22 bases between the germline ends. In germline, CDR1 is MNHNS, CDR2 SASEGT. This CDR3 spans 17 amino acids.

This chain uses TRBV7-9 with TRBJ1-6, with 9 bases identical to TRBD1. Looked up from germline, CDR1 is SEHNR and CDR2 is FQNEAQ (reference sequence). V lost 4 bases, J lost 9 bases, and 1 base stayed unmatched. There are 13 residues in the CDR3. Here the CDR3 DNA reads TGTGCCAGCAGCTGGGGACAGGGTTCACCCCTCCACTTT. This codes for CASSWGQGSPLHF. The complete variable domain, with remaining parts taken from reference TRBV7-9 and TRBJ1-6, reads DTGVSQNPRHKITKRGQNVTFRCDPISEHNRLYWYRQTLGQGPEFLTYFQNEAQLEKSRLLSDRFSAERPKGSFSTLEIQRTEQGDSAMYLCASSWGQGSPLHFGNGTRLTVT.

This clonotype came up a few times. The V call is TRBV7-6, the J call TRBJ2-5, with a possible D match to TRBD2 (5 bases). Trimming stripped 0 bases from V and 5 bases from J, with 19 bases between. Germline CDR1 is SGHVS and CDR2 is FNYEAQ. CDR3 length: 17 residues. CDR3 nucleotides: TGTGCCAGCAGCTTAGCGCCACAGATTCTAGCAGGCGAGACCCAGTACTTC. Protein: CASSLAPQILAGETQYF.

This clonotype came up many times. This chain connects TRBV2 to TRBJ1-1; D not certain. The germline V gene has CDR1 SNHLY and CDR2 FYNNEI. The germline V and J ends were trimmed by 6 bases and 3 bases, with 11 bases remaining between them. The CDR3 totals 13 residues. CDR3 region: CASSPRGHTEAFF. In DNA form, the CDR3 reads TGTGCCAGCAGCCCCCGTGGGCACACTGAAGCTTTCTTT.

V usage is TRBV19 and J usage is TRBJ2-7, with D possibly TRBD2 on 6 matching bases. Trimming cost V 4 bases and J 5 bases, with 18 bases left between them. Germline assignment: CDR1 LNHDA and CDR2 SQIVND (reference sequence). This CDR3 has 15 residues. CDR3 region: CASSSNSGGDHEQYF. Here the CDR3 DNA reads TGTGCCAGTAGTAGTAATAGCGGAGGGGATCACGAGCAGTACTTC.

The chain has TRBV5-1 and TRBJ2-1, with 8 bases aligning to TRBD2. There are 15 residues in the CDR3. V lost 1 base to trimming and J lost 8 bases; unmatched junction nucleotides: 8. The V gene's germline CDR1 is SGHRS and CDR2 YFSETQ. The CDR3 here is CASSLTAGVGYEQFF. Here the CDR3 DNA reads TGCGCCAGCAGCTTGACAGCGGGAGTTGGGTATGAGCAGTTCTTC. Full variable domain (missing parts from reference TRBV5-1 and TRBJ2-1): KAGVTQTPRYLIKTRGQQVTLSCSPISGHRSVSWYQQTPGQGLQFLFEYFSETQRNKGNFPGRFSGRQFSNSRSEMNVSTLELGDSALYLCASSLTAGVGYEQFFGPGTRLTVL.

This clonotype was counted many times. J is TRBJ2-3 and V is TRBV5-1; TRBD1 agrees at 9 bases. This CDR3 spans 18 amino acids. The trim removed 0 bases at V and 5 bases at J, leaving 13 bases unmatched. Germline CDR1 is SGHRS and CDR2 is YFSETQ. CDR3 bases: TGCGCCAGCAGCTTGGCCCCCCCGGGACAGGGAAGAATAGATACGCAGTATTTT. This encodes CASSLAPPGQGRIDTQYF.

This clonotype has more than one count but fewer than ten. This chain joins TRBV24-1 and TRBJ2-7, with D perhaps TRBD1 or TRBD2 (5 bases each). V was trimmed by 5 bases and J by 0 bases, leaving 13 bases between them. This CDR3 is 15 amino acids long. Germline V gene data show CDR1 as KGHDR and CDR2 as SFDVKD. Here the CDR3 DNA reads TGTGCCACCAGTGCCGGGACCGCGAGCTCCTACGAGCAGTACTTC. Protein product: CATSAGTASSYEQYF.

The chain carries TRBV6-1 and TRBJ2-1, with a weak D call TRBD1 (5 bases). The ends were cut back, 4 bases at V and 10 bases at J, with 26 bases in the middle. This CDR3 is built from 17 residues. Germline loops: CDR1 MNHNS, CDR2 SASEGT. CDR3 amino acids: CASSGHPSGSGPAEQFF. CDR3 DNA sequence: TGTGCCAGCAGTGGACATCCCTCCGGGTCAGGGCCAGCCGAGCAGTTCTTC.

This clonotype was seen ten or more times. This rearrangement joins TRBV2 to TRBJ2-7, with unresolved D. CDR1 and CDR2 (germline): SNHLY, FYNNEI. The CDR3 length is 11 residues. The V and J ends lost 6 bases and 6 bases respectively, with 9 bases between them. This chain's CDR3 is CASSYQLEQYF. The CDR3, as DNA: TGTGCCAGCAGCTATCAGCTCGAGCAGTACTTC. Full variable domain (remainder filled in from reference TRBV2 and TRBJ2-7): EPEVTQTPSHQVTQMGQEVILRCVPISNHLYFYWYRQILGQKVEFLVSFYNNEISEKSEIFDDQFSVERPDGSNFTLKIRSTKLEDSAMYFCASSYQLEQYFGPGTRLTVT.

This clonotype was seen a handful of times. This sequence joins TRBV20-1 and TRBJ2-6; D may be TRBD2 (5 bases). The CDR3 contains 17 residues. V was shortened by 0 bases and J by 1 base, with 13 bases between the two germline ends. Germline assignment: CDR1 DFQATT and CDR2 SNEGSKA (reference sequence). The CDR3, as DNA: TGCAGTGCTAGAGATAGCGACGGATCTTCTGGGGCCAACGTCCTGACTTTC. Encoded protein: CSARDSDGSSGANVLTF.

This clonotype was found many times. The chain recombines TRBV6-1 with TRBJ2-2, with D perhaps TRBD1 (6 bases). The CDR3 runs 16 residues. Germline CDR1 reads MNHNS; CDR2 reads SASEGT. V shed 10 bases and J shed 1 base, with 19 bases lying between them. This CDR3 reads CATMRFGQQNTGELFF. DNA for the CDR3: TGTGCCACCATGCGGTTCGGACAGCAGAACACCGGGGAGCTGTTTTTT.

This clonotype has at least ten counts. This chain links TRBV28 with TRBJ2-5; the D gene is possibly TRBD2 (5 bases). The CDR3 extends over 15 amino acids. Per germline, CDR1 MDHEN and CDR2 SYDVKM. V was pared by 3 bases and J by 1 base, with 12 bases between. The CDR3 DNA sequence: TGTGCCAGCAGTTTGCTAGCTAGATCCCAAGAGACCCAGTACTTC. Encoded protein: CASSLLARSQETQYF.

There are a few counts of this clonotype. The genes are TRBV5-1 and TRBJ1-5; a possible D gene is TRBD1 (6 bases). The CDR3 covers 14 residues. Germline-derived CDR1 and CDR2 are SGHRS and YFSETQ. Trimming took off 0 bases at V and 4 bases at J, with 8 bases between the two ends. CDR3 DNA: TGCGCCAGCAGCTTGGGCGGACAGAATCAGCCCCAGCATTTT. Translated: CASSLGGQNQPQHF.

Many counts were recorded for this clonotype. V gene TRBV20-1 combines with J gene TRBJ2-1, with D possibly matching TRBD1 (5 bases). CDR3 length equals 12 residues. The germline V gene encodes CDR1 DFQATT and CDR2 SNEGSKA (reference sequence). Trimming pared 1 base from V and 9 bases from J, leaving 10 bases between. CDR3 region: CSARGGVPEQFF. As DNA, the CDR3 is TGCAGTGCTAGAGGGGGCGTTCCTGAGCAGTTCTTC.

In its sample, this clonotype was seen many times. The chain recombines TRBV12-3 or TRBV12-4 with TRBJ2-5, with D perhaps TRBD1 or TRBD2 (5 bases each). Trimming left V 3 bases short and J 5 bases short, with 16 bases between. This CDR3 spans 15 amino acids. In DNA form, the CDR3 reads TGTGCCAGCAGTTTCGGCCAGGGACGAAAGGAGACCCAGTACTTC. Amino acid sequence: CASSFGQGRKETQYF.

With regard to this clonotype: A junction boundary mismatches the germline segment, possibly from a read error. The chain couples TRBV20-1 to TRBJ2-7; tentatively, D is TRBD2 (5 bases). The CDR3 totals 15 residues. The germline CDR1 and CDR2 sequences are DFQATT and SNEGSKA (reference sequence). CDR3 residues: CSARVAGFSSYEHYF. The CDR3 DNA reads as TGCAGTGCTAGAGTGGCGGGCTTTAGCTCCTACGAGCACTACTTC.

This chain uses TRBV29-1 with TRBJ2-1; a weak D match, TRBD2 (6 bases). CDR1 is SQVTM, CDR2 ANQGSEA, per germline. The CDR3 runs 14 residues. Trimming removed 3 bases from V and 0 bases from J, with 9 bases in between. CDR3 amino acids: CSVDGGNSYNEQFF. The CDR3 region has the DNA TGCAGCGTTGACGGAGGGAACTCCTACAATGAGCAGTTCTTC.

Ten or more counts support this clonotype. This chain joins TRBV6-1 and TRBJ1-1; D is uncertain. Trimming left V 7 bases short and J 0 bases short, with 9 bases between. CDR1 and CDR2 from the germline V gene are MNHNS and SASEGT. CDR3 length: 13 residues. The CDR3: CASNLALNTEAFF. DNA of the CDR3: TGTGCCAGCAATTTGGCATTGAACACTGAAGCTTTCTTT.

This clonotype was recorded a few times. The chain recombines TRBV3-1 with TRBJ2-7, with 8 bases matching TRBD2. This CDR3 comprises 17 residues. Germline V CDR1 and CDR2: LGHDT, YNNKEL (reference sequence). V lost 0 bases and J lost 2; bases outside the gene matches: 9. CDR3 DNA sequence: TGTGCCAGCAGCCAAGAGGTCTCGCGGGAGGTGCCCTACGAGCAGTACTTC. This encodes CASSQEVSREVPYEQYF.

The chain carries TRBV20-1 and TRBJ2-3; 7 bases agree with TRBD1. The CDR3 is 13 amino acids. Trimming removed 5 bases from V and 2 bases from J; junction bases left unmatched: 4. The germline CDR1 and CDR2 sequences are DFQATT and SNEGSKA (reference sequence). CDR3 DNA sequence: TGCAGTGCTCTCGACAGGGACACAGATACGCAGTATTTT. Its translation is CSALDRDTDTQYF.

The rearrangement links TRBV4-1 to TRBJ1-6, with D unclear. V lost 1 base, J lost 7 bases, and 14 bases lay in between. CDR1 and CDR2 from the germline V gene are MGHRA and YSYEKL. This CDR3 spans 16 amino acids. In DNA, the CDR3 is TGCGCCAGCAGCCAAGTTATAGGCCCGACCAATTCACCCCTCCACTTT. Translated, it gives CASSQVIGPTNSPLHF.

This clonotype was seen ten or more times. V gene TRBV28 combines with J gene TRBJ2-7; maybe TRBD2 (5 bases). The V gene lost 8 bases and the J gene lost 2 bases, with 16 bases spanning the gap. The germline CDR1 and CDR2 sequences are MDHEN and SYDVKM. The CDR3 length is 14 residues. CDR3 in amino acids: CASPRGSLTYEQYF. In DNA, the CDR3 is TGTGCCAGCCCCCGAGGGAGCTTGACCTACGAGCAGTACTTC.

This clonotype has a count of ten or more. This chain uses TRBV3-1 with TRBJ1-1; D remains ambiguous. The V end lost 3 bases, the J end lost 1 base, and 6 bases lay between the germline ends. Germline CDR1 LGHDT, CDR2 YNNKEL (reference sequence). The CDR3 is 13 residues long. The CDR3 spells CASSQFQNTEAFF. The CDR3 nucleotides are TGTGCCAGCAGCCAGTTCCAGAACACTGAAGCTTTCTTT.

Remarks on this clonotype: A much larger clone sits a single nucleotide away, making a read error possible. This chain connects TRBV6-1 to TRBJ2-7; either TRBD1 or TRBD2 may fit D (5 bases each). The CDR3 is 12 residues long. V lost 8 bases to trimming and J lost 3 bases, with 11 bases between them. Germline CDR1 is MNHNS and CDR2 is SASEGT. CDR3 in amino acids: CASWGNSYEQYF. As DNA, the CDR3 is TGTGCCAGCTGGGGGAATAGCTACGAGCAGTACTTC.

The chain couples TRBV5-1 to TRBJ2-5; D is undetermined. The CDR3 has 15 residues. V was clipped by 1 base and J by 5 bases, with 15 bases between them. CDR1 and CDR2 (germline): SGHRS, YFSETQ. CDR3 residues: CASSLSSVRSETQYF. CDR3 coding DNA: TGCGCCAGCAGCTTGAGTTCGGTACGCTCCGAGACCCAGTACTTC.

The chain employs TRBV30 and TRBJ2-6; D ambiguous. The CDR3 extends over 13 amino acids. V lost 7 bases to trimming and J lost 3 bases, with 10 bases between them. The germline gives CDR1 GTSNPN, CDR2 SVGIG (reference sequence). The CDR3 region is CAYSSLGANVLTF. In nucleotides, the CDR3 is TGTGCCTACAGCTCGCTTGGGGCCAACGTCCTGACTTTC.

This clonotype was seen many times. V usage is TRBV30 and J usage is TRBJ2-7; TRBD1 aligns across 10 bases. In germline, CDR1 is GTSNPN, CDR2 SVGIG (reference sequence). The CDR3 extends over 14 amino acids. The J segment lost 4 bases and the V segment lost 5 bases, leaving 8 bases of the junction unmatched. CDR3 coding DNA: TGTGCCTGGGGTAAAGGGGACAGGGGTTACGAGCAGTACTTC. Translation: CAWGKGDRGYEQYF. The full variable domain, completed using reference TRBV30 and TRBJ2-7, is SQTIHQWPATLVQPVGSPLSLECTVEGTSNPNLYWYRQAAGRGLQLLFYSVGIGQISSEVPQNLSASRPQDRQFILSSKKLLLSDSGFYLCAWGKGDRGYEQYFGPGTRLTVT.

The chain links TRBV20-1 to TRBJ1-4; D is perhaps TRBD1 (5 bases). Germline CDR1 and CDR2: DFQATT and SNEGSKA (reference sequence). With 4 bases removed from V and 4 bases from J, the gap between germline ends came to 16 bases. The CDR3 has 15 residues. The CDR3, as DNA: TGCAGTGCTAACCCTTCCGGGACCGGTAATGAAAAACTGTTTTTT. Its translation: CSANPSGTGNEKLFF.

This clonotype was seen a handful of times. The CDR3 spells CASSPFGGDTGELFF. The CDR3, as DNA: TGTGCCAGCAGCCCCTTCGGGGGTGACACCGGGGAGCTGTTTTTT. This chain links TRBV3-1 with TRBJ2-2, with D maybe TRBD2 (6 bases). The CDR3 is 15 amino acids. The V gene's germline CDR1 is LGHDT and CDR2 YNNKEL (reference sequence). The germline V and J ends were trimmed by 4 bases and 3 bases, with 12 bases remaining between them.

In regard to this clonotype: One end of the junction is discordant with germline, which a read error may explain. The chain carries TRBV24-1 and TRBJ2-2; 7 bases map to TRBD1. Germline CDR1 and CDR2: KGHDR and SFDVKD. CDR3 length: 14 amino acids. The CDR3 region has the DNA TGTGCCACCAGTACAGGGGTCTACACCGGGAAGCTGTTTTTT. This encodes CATSTGVYTGKLFF.

In its sample, this clonotype was seen many times. The chain employs TRBV11-2 and TRBJ1-1; the D is unclear. There are 12 residues in the CDR3. With 7 bases removed from V and 0 bases from J, the gap between germline ends came to 6 bases. The germline CDR1 and CDR2 sequences are SGHAT and FQNNGV. CDR3 in DNA: TGTGCCAGCATAAAACTGAACACTGAAGCTTTCTTT. It is translated as CASIKLNTEAFF.